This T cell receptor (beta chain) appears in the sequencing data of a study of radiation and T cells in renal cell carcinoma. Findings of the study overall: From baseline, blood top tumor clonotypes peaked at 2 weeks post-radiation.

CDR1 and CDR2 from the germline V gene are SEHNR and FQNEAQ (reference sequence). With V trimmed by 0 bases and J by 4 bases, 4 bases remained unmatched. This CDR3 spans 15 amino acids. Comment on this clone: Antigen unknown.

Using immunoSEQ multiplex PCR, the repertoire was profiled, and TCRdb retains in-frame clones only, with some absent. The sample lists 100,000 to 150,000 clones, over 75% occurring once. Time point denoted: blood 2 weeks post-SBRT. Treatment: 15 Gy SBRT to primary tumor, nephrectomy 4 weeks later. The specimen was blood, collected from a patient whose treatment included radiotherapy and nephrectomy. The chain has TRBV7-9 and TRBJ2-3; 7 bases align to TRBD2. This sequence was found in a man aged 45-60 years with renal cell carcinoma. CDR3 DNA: TGTGCCAGCAGCTTAGCCCGCGGGGGTTCAGATACGCAGTATTTT. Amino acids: CASSLARGGSDTQYF. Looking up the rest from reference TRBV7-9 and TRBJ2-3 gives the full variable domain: DTGVSQNPRHKITKRGQNVTFRCDPISEHNRLYWYRQTLGQGPEFLTYFQNEAQLEKSRLLSDRFSAERPKGSFSTLEIQRTEQGDSAMYLCASSLARGGSDTQYFGPGTRLTVL.